This TCR beta chain was documented in a study of blood T cell repertoires in COVID-19. V lost 6 bases and J 2 bases, leaving 20 bases between the germline ends. The CDR3 has 17 residues. Per germline, CDR1 KGHSH and CDR2 LQKENI. Libraries were prepared by immunoSEQ multiplex PCR; TCRdb keeps only in-frame clonotypes and omits some of them. Here the sample spans 150,000 or so clones, 70% to 90% being singletons. This receptor was obtained from a woman aged 50 to 65 with COVID-19, enrolled during active disease. Input material: peripheral blood. This chain uses TRBV18 with TRBJ1-5, with D possibly being TRBD1 (5 bases). The CDR3 nucleotides are TGTGCCAGCTCGCTAAGTGGGGGGATCGGCGGCAATCAGCCCCAGCATTTT. Residues: CASSLSGGIGGNQPQHF.